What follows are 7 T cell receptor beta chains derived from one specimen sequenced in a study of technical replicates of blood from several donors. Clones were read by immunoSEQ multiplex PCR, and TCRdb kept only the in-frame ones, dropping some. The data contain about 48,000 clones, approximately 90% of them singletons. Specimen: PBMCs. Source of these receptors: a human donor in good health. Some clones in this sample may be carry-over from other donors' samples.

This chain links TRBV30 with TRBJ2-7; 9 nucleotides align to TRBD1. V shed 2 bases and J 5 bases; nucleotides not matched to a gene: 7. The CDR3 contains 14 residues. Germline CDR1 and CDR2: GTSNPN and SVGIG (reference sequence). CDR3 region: CAWSTGQGFHEQYF. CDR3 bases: TGTGCCTGGAGTACGGGACAGGGCTTCCACGAGCAGTACTTC.

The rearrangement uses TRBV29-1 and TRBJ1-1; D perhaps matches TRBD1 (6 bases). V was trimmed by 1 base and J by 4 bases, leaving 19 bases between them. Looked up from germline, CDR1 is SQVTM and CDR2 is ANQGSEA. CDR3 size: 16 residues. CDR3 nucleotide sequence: TGCAGCGTTGAAGTCCTAGGAGCGGGGGCGTCCACTGAAGCTTTCTTT. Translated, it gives CSVEVLGAGASTEAFF.

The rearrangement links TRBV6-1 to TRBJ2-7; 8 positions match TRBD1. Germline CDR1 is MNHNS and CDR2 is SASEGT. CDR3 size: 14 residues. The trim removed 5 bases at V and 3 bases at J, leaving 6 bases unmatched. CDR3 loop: CASSIDRGNYEQYF. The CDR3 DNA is TGTGCCAGCAGTATTGACAGGGGCAACTACGAGCAGTACTTC.

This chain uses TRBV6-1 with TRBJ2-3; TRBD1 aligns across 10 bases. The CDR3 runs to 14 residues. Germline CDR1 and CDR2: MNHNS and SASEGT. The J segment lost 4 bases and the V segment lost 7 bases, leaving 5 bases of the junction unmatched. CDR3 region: CASTSGTGADTQYF. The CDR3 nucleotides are TGTGCCAGCACCTCCGGGACAGGGGCAGATACGCAGTATTTT.

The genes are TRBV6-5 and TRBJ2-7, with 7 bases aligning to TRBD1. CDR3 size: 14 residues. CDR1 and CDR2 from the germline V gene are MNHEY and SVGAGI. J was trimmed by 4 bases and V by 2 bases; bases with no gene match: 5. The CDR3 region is CASSYGEQGYEQYF. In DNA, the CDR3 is TGTGCCAGCAGTTACGGAGAACAGGGGTACGAGCAGTACTTC.

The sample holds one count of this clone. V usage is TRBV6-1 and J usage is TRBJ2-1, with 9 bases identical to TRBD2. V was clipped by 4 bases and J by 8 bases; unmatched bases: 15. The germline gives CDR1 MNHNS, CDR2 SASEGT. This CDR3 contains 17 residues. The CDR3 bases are TGTGCCAGCAGTGGCATGAAACCTGCGGGAGGGGTCGATGAGCAGTTCTTC. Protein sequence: CASSGMKPAGGVDEQFF.

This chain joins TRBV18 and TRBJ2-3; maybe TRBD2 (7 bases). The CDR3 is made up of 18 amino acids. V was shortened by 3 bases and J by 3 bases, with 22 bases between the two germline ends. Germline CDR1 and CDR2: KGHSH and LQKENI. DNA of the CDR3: TGTGCCAGCTCACCTTCAAATGTTCGGGGGGCGCGGACAGATACGCAGTATTTT. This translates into CASSPSNVRGARTDTQYF.